What follows are 24 T cell receptor beta chains derived from one specimen sequenced in a study of Graves' ophthalmopathy and Graves' hyperthyroidism. RNA transcripts served as template for amplifying TCR beta CDR3 sequences. HTBI-primed RT-PCR formed the first round, and a multiplex PCR formed the second. TCRdb itself ran the multiplex PCR reads through MiXCR, one entry per CDR3 protein. The repertoire consists of hundreds of thousands of distinct CDR3 sequences, with about two fifths occurring once and the leading ten covering roughly 3%. Sequences were obtained from peripheral blood. These receptors came from an adult man with Graves' ophthalmopathy.

This clonotype was counted many times. The rearrangement joins TRBV29-1 to TRBJ1-1; maybe TRBD1 (5 bases). Germline CDR1 is SQVTM and CDR2 is ANQGSEA. The V end lost 1 base, the J end lost 1 base, and 7 bases lay between the germline ends. CDR3 size: 13 residues. The CDR3 loop reads CSVEGTQNTEAFF. The CDR3 DNA reads as TGCAGCGTTGAAGGGACACAGAACACTGAAGCTTTCTTT.

There are a few counts of this clonotype. The chain is built from TRBV19 and TRBJ1-5; no definite D call. The germline CDR1 and CDR2 sequences are LNHDA and SQIVND (reference sequence). The V end lost 6 bases, the J end lost 0 bases, and 12 bases lay between the germline ends. This CDR3 has 15 amino acids. The CDR3 DNA reads as TGTGCCAGTAGGGTCTGGGGAAATAGCAATCAGCCCCAGCATTTT. This codes for CASRVWGNSNQPQHF.

The chain joins TRBV20-1 to TRBJ1-2; 8 bases fit TRBD1. The germline CDR1 and CDR2 sequences are DFQATT and SNEGSKA (reference sequence). The CDR3 spans 11 residues. Trimming cost V 6 bases and J 7 bases; bases outside gene matches: 4. CDR3 region: CSAGQVFGYTF. In DNA form, the CDR3 reads TGCAGTGCGGGACAGGTCTTTGGCTACACCTTC.

The chain employs TRBV6-5 and TRBJ1-1, with D maybe TRBD1 (5 bases). The CDR3 spans 14 residues. V was shortened by 6 bases and J by 6 bases, with 17 bases between the two germline ends. CDR1 and CDR2 (germline): MNHEY, SVGAGI. The CDR3 sequence: CASRVDIRISEAFF. The CDR3 DNA reads as TGTGCCAGCAGAGTGGACATCCGGATCTCTGAAGCTTTCTTT.

This clonotype has only a few counts. The chain carries TRBV5-5 and TRBJ2-5; 10 bases line up with TRBD2. V was pared by 4 bases and J by 5 bases, with 5 bases of the junction left unmatched. Germline assignment: CDR1 SGHKS and CDR2 YYEKEE (reference sequence). CDR3 length: 14 residues. In DNA form, the CDR3 reads TGTGCCAGCAGCCTCCGAGCGGGAGGGGAGACCCAGTACTTC. Its translation is CASSLRAGGETQYF.

The chain has TRBV5-1 and TRBJ2-7, with D tentatively TRBD1 or TRBD2 (6 bases each). The CDR3 covers 14 residues. V was trimmed by 2 bases and J by 1 base, leaving 10 bases between them. Germline assignment: CDR1 SGHRS and CDR2 YFSETQ. In DNA, the CDR3 is TGCGCCAGCAGCTTCGGAGGGGGGTCCTACGAGCAGTACGTC. It translates to CASSFGGGSYEQYV.

The genes are TRBV2 and TRBJ2-3; D is undetermined. This CDR3 is built from 13 residues. Deletions cut 4 bases from V and 2 bases from J, with 7 bases between. Germline CDR1 is SNHLY and CDR2 is FYNNEI. In DNA, the CDR3 is TGTGCCAGCAGTGGACAATACACAGATACGCAGTATTTT. It translates to CASSGQYTDTQYF.

With respect to this clonotype: A much more abundant neighbour one base away suggests this may be a read error. The rearrangement joins TRBV7-9 to TRBJ1-3, with D perhaps matching TRBD1 (5 bases). The CDR3 runs 15 residues. The germline V gene has CDR1 SEHNR and CDR2 FQNEAQ (reference sequence). The germline V and J ends were trimmed by 8 bases and 2 bases, with 16 bases remaining between them. Written as DNA, the CDR3 is TGTGCCAGCGGCGAACAGGTTGGAGCTGGAAACACCATATATTTT. This gives the protein CASGEQVGAGNTIYF.

Regarding this clonotype: The CDR3 does not end in the conserved phenylalanine or tryptophan, so this is likely a read error. The DNA is omitted, as the CDR3 cannot be located on it reliably, and the CDR3 follows TCRdb's listing. This sequence joins TRBV9 and TRBJ2-2; TRBD1, the table's D call, was not compared with the DNA. The CDR3 region is 9 residues in length, termini included. CDR1 is SGDLS and CDR2 is YYNGEE in the germline V gene. The CDR3 sequence is CASSRREGA.

This clonotype was observed at least ten times. The chain has TRBV29-1 and TRBJ1-2; tentatively, D is TRBD1 (6 bases). V dropped 4 bases and J dropped 3 bases, with 9 bases sitting between them. CDR1 SQVTM and CDR2 ANQGSEA come from the germline V gene. The CDR3 consists of 12 residues. CDR3 amino acids: CSVAAGDYGYTF. CDR3 DNA: TGCAGCGTTGCGGCAGGGGACTATGGCTACACCTTC.

This clonotype was observed a handful of times. The chain is built from TRBV4-1 and TRBJ2-6; a weak D match, TRBD2 (5 bases). The CDR3 length is 18 residues. V was clipped by 3 bases and J by 0 bases, with 15 bases between them. The germline CDR1 and CDR2 sequences are MGHRA and YSYEKL. The CDR3 reads CASSQGPGGLSGANVLTF. The CDR3 bases are TGCGCCAGCAGCCAGGGTCCCGGAGGCCTCTCTGGGGCCAACGTCCTGACTTTC.

Ten or more counts support this clonotype. The V gene is TRBV11-2, the J gene TRBJ2-7, with D unclear. The V gene's germline CDR1 is SGHAT and CDR2 FQNNGV. This CDR3 is 12 amino acids long. V gave up 7 bases and J gave up 1 base, with 8 bases separating them. CDR3 in amino acids: CASKGRSYEQYF. As DNA, the CDR3 is TGTGCCAGCAAGGGCAGATCCTACGAGCAGTACTTC.

V usage is TRBV7-2 and J usage is TRBJ2-3, with 7 bases fitting TRBD1. This CDR3 is 15 amino acids long. Germline CDR1 reads SGHTA; CDR2 reads FQGNSA. V trimming: 6 bases; J trimming: 0 bases; junction bases outside the gene matches: 6. CDR3 in amino acids: CASSLQGFSTDTQYF. CDR3 sequence (DNA): TGTGCCAGCAGTCTACAGGGGTTTAGCACAGATACGCAGTATTTT.

A word on this clonotype: The junction departs from the called germline gene at one end, perhaps through a read error. The chain couples TRBV10-3 to TRBJ1-1; the D gene is possibly TRBD1 (6 bases). The CDR3 has 14 residues. Per germline, CDR1 ENHRY and CDR2 SYGVKD. CDR3 sequence: CASSEGVRNTEAFF. The CDR3 DNA reads as TGTGCCAGCAGTGAGGGGGTTCGGAACACTGAAGCTTTCTTT.

The V call is TRBV10-2, the J call TRBJ1-5; no firm D call. Germline V gene data show CDR1 as WSHSY and CDR2 as SAAADI. This CDR3 comprises 14 residues. Trimming removed 7 bases at V and 2 bases at J, with 12 bases between. The CDR3 reads CASTPERGNQPQHF. CDR3 coding DNA: TGCGCCAGCACCCCCGAGCGGGGCAATCAGCCCCAGCATTTT.

Concerning this clonotype: This may come from a read error, since a much larger clone is one base off. The chain carries TRBV20-1 and TRBJ2-5; 8 bases agree with TRBD2. Germline-derived CDR1 and CDR2 are DFQATT and SNEGSKA (reference sequence). The CDR3 is 15 residues long. In DNA, the CDR3 is TGCAGTGCTAGAGGGTCGGGACTAGAAAAAGAGACCCAGCACTTC. This translates into CSARGSGLEKETQHF.

The table lists this clonotype with a few counts. The rearrangement joins TRBV19 to TRBJ2-7, with 7 bases aligning to TRBD1. CDR1 and CDR2 (germline): LNHDA, SQIVND (reference sequence). The V and J ends lost 3 bases and 5 bases, in that order; junction bases with no gene match: 10. The CDR3 has 15 residues. CDR3 loop: CASSIFDRVSHEQYF. The CDR3 DNA is TGTGCCAGTAGTATCTTCGACAGGGTGTCCCACGAGCAGTACTTC.

This clonotype has a count of ten or more. The J gene is TRBJ1-5, the V gene TRBV15; D remains ambiguous. The germline gives CDR1 LNHNV, CDR2 YYDKDF (reference sequence). The CDR3 extends over 13 amino acids. The V end lost 1 base, the J end lost 6 bases, and 7 bases lay between the germline ends. This CDR3 is CATSRANFQPQHF. The CDR3, as DNA: TGTGCCACCAGCAGAGCTAATTTTCAGCCCCAGCATTTT.

This clonotype has just a few counts. The rearrangement uses TRBV27 and TRBJ1-1; 7 bases agree with TRBD1. From germline, CDR1 is MNHEY and CDR2 SMNVEV (reference sequence). The junction had 3 bases not matched to a gene; V was cut back by 4 bases and J by 7 bases. This CDR3 region has 12 residues. CDR3 loop: CASSSTGVEAFF. As DNA, the CDR3 is TGTGCCAGCAGTTCCACAGGGGTTGAAGCTTTCTTT.

This clonotype occurred many times. The chain is built from TRBV5-1 and TRBJ1-2; D is unresolved. V was pared by 4 bases and J by 4 bases, with 14 bases between. The CDR3 sequence is 14 residues long. The germline CDR1 and CDR2 sequences are SGHRS and YFSETQ. The DNA for the CDR3 is TGCGCCAGCAGCCCGGAGCCCGTTAGCTATGGCTACACCTTC. Translating gives CASSPEPVSYGYTF.

This clonotype was seen repeatedly, ten times or more. The V call is TRBV5-5, the J call TRBJ2-5; D unclear. CDR3 length equals 13 residues. From germline, CDR1 is SGHKS and CDR2 YYEKEE (reference sequence). Trimming took 3 bases from V and 7 from J, leaving 13 bases between them. The CDR3 reads CASSSSRAWTQYF. DNA for the CDR3: TGTGCCAGCAGCTCAAGCCGGGCGTGGACCCAGTACTTC.

This clonotype was seen a few times. The V and J genes are TRBV12-3 or TRBV12-4 and TRBJ2-7; a weak D match, TRBD2 (6 bases). The CDR3 has 14 residues. Deletions cut 5 bases from V and 6 bases from J, with 17 bases between. Here the CDR3 DNA reads TGTGCCAGCAGTGGGGCGGGGTGGCTGAGCGAGCAGTACTTC. Amino acid sequence: CASSGAGWLSEQYF.

This chain uses TRBV7-9 with TRBJ2-7, with a possible D match to TRBD2 (5 bases). The closer fit of TRBJ2-1 to the DNA end suggests the J call may be wrong. Germline V gene lookup returns CDR1 SEHNR and CDR2 FQNEAQ (reference sequence). The CDR3 contains 13 residues. In DNA, the CDR3 is TGTGCCAGCAGCTTGAGGTCCGGGGATGAGCAGTTCTTC. Translated, it gives CASSLRSGDEQFF.

The chain recombines TRBV6-5 with TRBJ1-1, with 7 nucleotides matching TRBD1. The V and J ends lost 6 bases and 4 bases, in that order; junction bases with no gene match: 11. The CDR3 runs 15 residues. Looked up from germline, CDR1 is MNHEY and CDR2 is SVGAGI. This CDR3 reads CASRYRGLGGTEAFF. In nucleotides, the CDR3 is TGTGCCAGCAGATACAGGGGTCTGGGCGGCACTGAAGCTTTCTTT.